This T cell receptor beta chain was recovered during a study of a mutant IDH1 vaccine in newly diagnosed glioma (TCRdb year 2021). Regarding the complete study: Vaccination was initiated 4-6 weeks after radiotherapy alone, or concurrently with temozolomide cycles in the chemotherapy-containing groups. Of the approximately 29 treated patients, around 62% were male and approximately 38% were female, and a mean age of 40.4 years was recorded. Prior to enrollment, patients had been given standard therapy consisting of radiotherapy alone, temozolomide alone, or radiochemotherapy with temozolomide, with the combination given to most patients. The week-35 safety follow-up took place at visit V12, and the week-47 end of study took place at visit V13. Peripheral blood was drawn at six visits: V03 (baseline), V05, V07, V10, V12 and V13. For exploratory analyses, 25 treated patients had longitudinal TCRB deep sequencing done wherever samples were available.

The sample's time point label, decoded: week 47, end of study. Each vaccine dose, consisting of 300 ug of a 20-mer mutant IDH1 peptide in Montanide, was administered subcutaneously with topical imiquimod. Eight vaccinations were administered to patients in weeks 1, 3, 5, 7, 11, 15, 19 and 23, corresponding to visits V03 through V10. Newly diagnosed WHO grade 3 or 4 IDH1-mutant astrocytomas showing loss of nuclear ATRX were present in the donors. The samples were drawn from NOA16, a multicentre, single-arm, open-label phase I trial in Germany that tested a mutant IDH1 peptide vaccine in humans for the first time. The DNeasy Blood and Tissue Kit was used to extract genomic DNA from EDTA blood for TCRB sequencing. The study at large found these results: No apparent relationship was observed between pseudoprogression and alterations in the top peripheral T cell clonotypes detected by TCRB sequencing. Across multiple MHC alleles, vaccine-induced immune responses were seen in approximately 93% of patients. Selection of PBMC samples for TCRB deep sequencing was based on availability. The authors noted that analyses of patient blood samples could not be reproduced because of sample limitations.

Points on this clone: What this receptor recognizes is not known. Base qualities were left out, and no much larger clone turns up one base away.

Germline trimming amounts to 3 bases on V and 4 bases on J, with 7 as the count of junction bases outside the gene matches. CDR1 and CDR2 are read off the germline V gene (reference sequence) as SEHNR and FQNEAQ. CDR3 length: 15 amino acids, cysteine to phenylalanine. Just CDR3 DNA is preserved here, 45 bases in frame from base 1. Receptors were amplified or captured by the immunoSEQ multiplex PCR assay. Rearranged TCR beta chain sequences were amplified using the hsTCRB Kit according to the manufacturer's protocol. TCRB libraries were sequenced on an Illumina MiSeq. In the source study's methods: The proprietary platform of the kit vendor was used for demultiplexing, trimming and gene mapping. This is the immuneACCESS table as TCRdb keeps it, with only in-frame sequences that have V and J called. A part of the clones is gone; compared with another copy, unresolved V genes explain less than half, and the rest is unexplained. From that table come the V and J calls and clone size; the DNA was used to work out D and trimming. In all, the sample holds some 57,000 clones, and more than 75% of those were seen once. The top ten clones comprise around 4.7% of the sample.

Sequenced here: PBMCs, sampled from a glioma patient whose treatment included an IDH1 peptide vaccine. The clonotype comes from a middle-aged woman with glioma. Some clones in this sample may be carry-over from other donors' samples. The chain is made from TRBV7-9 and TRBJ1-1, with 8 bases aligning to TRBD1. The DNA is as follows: TGTGCCAGCAGCTTGGCCGCAGGGGGCGTCACTGAAGCTTTCTTT. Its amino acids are CASSLAAGGVTEAFF.